The present T cell receptor (beta chain) was sequenced within a study of glioma-infiltrating T cells. This clonotype was detected many times. Using RNA template, CDR3s of TCR alpha and beta were amplified with iRepertoire arm-PCR. TCRdb re-analysed the multiplex PCR reads in MiXCR, keeping a single row per CDR3 protein. The sample has around 99,000 distinct CDR3 sequences; 25% to 30% are singletons. The CDR3 is 16 residues long. With 5 bases clipped from V and 0 bases from J, the junction kept 9 bases outside the gene matches. Germline CDR1 and CDR2: DFQATT and SNEGSKA (reference sequence). Material: glioma tissue, nonneoplastic brain tissue, or PBMCs (not recorded which). The TCR sequence derives from a human donor with low-grade glioma or glioblastoma, undergoing nonglioma brain surgery, or in good health (not recorded which). The chain links TRBV20-1 to TRBJ1-5, with TRBD1 matching 8 bases. This CDR3 reads CSARTGTAYSNQPQHF. For the CDR3, the DNA is TGCAGTGCTCGGACAGGGACGGCGTATAGCAATCAGCCCCAGCATTTT.